Below, 18 T cell receptor beta chains from the same sample are listed, as sequenced in a study of vaccination effects on CD4 cells after COVID-19. Which antigens these TCRs recognize remains unknown. Expansion with viral peptide pools was applied to antigen-specific CD4+ T cells by the ViraFEST assay prior to sequencing. Following a 10-day culture, CD4+ T cells were purified. People in the vaccine group had not been infected with SARS-CoV-2 before, and their nucleocapsid antibodies were negative. The assay was immunoSEQ multiplex PCR, and TCRdb's table has in-frame clones only and misses some. The sample lists tens of thousands of clones, approximately 70% seen once, with approximately 20% in the top ten. Here the sequenced sample was CD4+ T cells from PBMCs cultured with SARS-CoV-2 spike peptides, taken before COVID-19 vaccination. The receptors originated from a human donor who received a COVID-19 vaccine.

This clone came up a few times. The chain carries TRBV3-1 (or the pseudogene TRBV3-2) and TRBJ2-5, with D possibly being TRBD1 or TRBD2 (6 bases each). Trimming took 3 bases from V and 4 from J, leaving 9 bases between them. Germline V gene lookup returns CDR1 LGHDT and CDR2 YNNKEL (reference sequence). The CDR3 consists of 13 residues. CDR3 loop: CASSQGGAETQYF. The CDR3 coding sequence is TGTGCCAGCAGCCAGGGGGGCGCAGAGACCCAGTACTTC.

J is TRBJ1-1 and V is TRBV24-1, with no clear D. The CDR3 has 13 amino acids. Looked up from germline, CDR1 is KGHDR and CDR2 is SFDVKD. The V gene lost 5 bases and the J gene lost 1 base, with 7 bases spanning the gap. The CDR3 sequence: CATSAPGNTEAFF. CDR3 sequence (DNA): TGTGCCACCAGTGCGCCTGGGAACACTGAAGCTTTCTTT.

The genes are TRBV6-5 and TRBJ1-1; perhaps TRBD1 as D (5 bases). Looked up from germline, CDR1 is MNHEY and CDR2 is SVGAGI. The V and J ends lost 6 bases and 1 base respectively, with 15 bases between them. The length of the CDR3 is 15 residues. CDR3 sequence (DNA): TGTGCCAGCAGCCTATCAGGGTTGGCGAACACTGAAGCTTTCTTT. It codes for CASSLSGLANTEAFF.

The chain's CDR3 is CASSLGLALGNEQFF. The CDR3 bases are TGTGCCAGCAGCTTGGGCCTAGCGTTGGGAAATGAGCAGTTCTTC. V is TRBV5-4 and J is TRBJ2-1; perhaps TRBD2 as D (6 bases). Germline V gene lookup returns CDR1 SGHNT and CDR2 YYREEE (reference sequence). The CDR3 extends over 15 amino acids. V was trimmed by 0 bases and J by 7 bases, leaving 14 bases between them.

V gene TRBV6-4 combines with J gene TRBJ1-1; maybe TRBD1 (5 bases). V was pared by 0 bases and J by 4 bases, with 18 bases between. CDR3 length equals 17 residues. The germline V gene encodes CDR1 MRHNA and CDR2 SNTAGT. The CDR3 nucleotides read TGTGCCAGCAGTGACTCAGGCGACAGCCATCGCCCCACTGAAGCTTTCTTT. It translates to CASSDSGDSHRPTEAFF.

This clone has a count of ten or more. Other DNA sequences from this sample encode an identical CDR3 as well. This chain connects TRBV5-1 to TRBJ1-6; D may be TRBD1 (6 bases). Germline CDR1 SGHRS, CDR2 YFSETQ. Deletions cut 4 bases from V and 9 bases from J, with 14 bases between. The CDR3 length is 14 residues. The CDR3 loop is CASSPQGSGSPLHF. CDR3 sequence (DNA): TGCGCCAGCAGCCCACAGGGATCGGGTTCACCCCTCCACTTT.

The chain links TRBV19 to TRBJ2-3; 9 bases are shared with TRBD2. The germline CDR1 and CDR2 sequences are LNHDA and SQIVND (reference sequence). The CDR3 loop spans 13 amino acids. V gave up 9 bases and J gave up 1 base; unmatched junction bases: 2. CDR3 in amino acids: CASRTSGTDTQYF. The CDR3 nucleotides read TGTGCCAGCCGGACTAGCGGCACAGATACGCAGTATTTT.

This chain joins TRBV27 and TRBJ2-7, with TRBD2 matching 11 bases. The CDR3 sequence is 16 residues long. The trim removed 5 bases at V and 3 bases at J, leaving 9 bases unmatched. Germline lookup yields CDR1 MNHEY and CDR2 SMNVEV (reference sequence). This CDR3 is CASSPFPGTSGYEQYF. In DNA form, the CDR3 reads TGTGCCAGCAGTCCATTCCCCGGGACTAGCGGCTACGAGCAGTACTTC.

This chain links TRBV19 with TRBJ2-6; D is uncertain. Germline CDR1 and CDR2: LNHDA and SQIVND (reference sequence). The ends were cut back, 5 bases at V and 0 bases at J, with 11 bases in the middle. This CDR3 comprises 16 residues. CDR3 sequence (DNA): TGTGCCAGTAGTCCTCGGACCGCCTCTGGGGCCAACGTCCTGACTTTC. It translates to CASSPRTASGANVLTF.

This chain links TRBV2 with TRBJ1-3; D is ambiguous. The CDR3 spans 15 residues. V lost 5 bases and J lost 0, with 11 bases in between. The germline gives CDR1 SNHLY, CDR2 FYNNEI. The CDR3 spells CASSSGRRSGNTIYF. The CDR3 DNA is TGTGCCAGCAGTTCAGGACGGCGCTCTGGAAACACCATATATTTT.

The V and J genes are TRBV3-1 (or the pseudogene TRBV3-2) and TRBJ2-3; D is unclear. The CDR3 totals 12 residues. Trimming left V 4 bases short and J 0 bases short, with 2 bases between. CDR1 is LGHDT, CDR2 YNNKEL, per germline (reference sequence). CDR3 residues: CASSRSTDTQYF. DNA for the CDR3: TGTGCCAGCAGCCGGAGCACAGATACGCAGTATTTT.

The chain combines TRBV12-3 or TRBV12-4 with TRBJ1-1; D is possibly TRBD1 (5 bases). Trimming took off 4 bases at V and 1 base at J, with 7 bases between the two ends. CDR3 length: 13 residues. The CDR3 protein is CASSSTGNTEAFF. The CDR3 nucleotides are TGTGCCAGCAGTTCTACAGGGAACACTGAAGCTTTCTTT.

This clone has just one count. This chain connects TRBV18 to TRBJ2-5; a possible D gene is TRBD1 (5 bases). The CDR3 is 14 amino acids. With 0 bases removed from V and 4 bases from J, the gap between germline ends came to 9 bases. The germline V gene encodes CDR1 KGHSH and CDR2 LQKENI. The CDR3 spells CASSPPGRAETQYF. Written as DNA, the CDR3 is TGTGCCAGCTCACCACCGGGCAGGGCAGAGACCCAGTACTTC.

The gene calls are TRBV6-2 or TRBV6-3 and TRBJ1-6, with 10 bases matching TRBD1. CDR1 and CDR2 (germline): MNHEY, SVGEGT. With V trimmed by 2 bases and J by 7 bases, 8 bases remained unmatched. CDR3 length equals 17 residues. Here the CDR3 DNA reads TGTGCCAGCAGTTACCGATGGGACAGGGGCTTGAATTCACCCCTCCACTTT. The encoded protein is CASSYRWDRGLNSPLHF.

This clone has only a few counts. V usage is TRBV20-1 and J usage is TRBJ1-6, with D tentatively TRBD1 (5 bases). Germline CDR1 and CDR2: DFQATT and SNEGSKA (reference sequence). The CDR3 runs 16 residues. The ends were cut back, 3 bases at V and 5 bases at J, with 17 bases in the middle. The CDR3 region has the DNA TGCAGTGCTAGTTCCCCCTCGGGACTCGATAATTCACCCCTCCACTTT. It yields the protein CSASSPSGLDNSPLHF.

V is TRBV28 and J is TRBJ1-2; D is possibly TRBD1 (6 bases). The germline V gene has CDR1 MDHEN and CDR2 SYDVKM. V was shortened by 7 bases and J by 1 base, with 13 bases between the two germline ends. This CDR3 has 14 amino acids. CDR3 nucleotides: TGTGCCAGCACCGTGACAGGTGGTAACTATGGCTACACCTTC. Protein: CASTVTGGNYGYTF.

The chain joins TRBV4-1 to TRBJ2-1; 9 positions match TRBD2. V trimming: 0 bases; J trimming: 10 bases; junction bases outside the gene matches: 4. The germline gives CDR1 MGHRA, CDR2 YSYEKL. The length of the CDR3 is 14 residues. As DNA, the CDR3 is TGCGCCAGCAGCCAAGAGCTAGCGGGGACCGAGCAGTTCTTC. Its protein product is CASSQELAGTEQFF.

The rearrangement uses TRBV18 and TRBJ2-7; 9 bases align to TRBD2. The CDR3 sequence is 15 residues long. Germline V gene data show CDR1 as KGHSH and CDR2 as LQKENI. The V segment lost 1 base and the J segment 2 bases; nucleotides outside the gene matches: 3. CDR3 protein: CASSPLAGVTYEQYF. In DNA, the CDR3 is TGTGCCAGCTCACCACTAGCGGGGGTAACCTACGAGCAGTACTTC.